The T cell receptor (beta chain) under discussion was sequenced for a study of cytomegalovirus exposure and HLA in healthy donors. Study findings and constraints: In vitro data verified three CMV-associated chains as specific for CMV antigens. Earlier findings revealed that most TCR beta V segments proved productive either about 90% or about 30% of the time. A later analysis linked some 17,000 TCR beta sequences to HLA alleles at 0.05 false discovery rate.

Primers: 60 Vbeta forward and 13 Jbeta reverse. The protocol was immunoSEQ multiplex PCR, while the TCRdb copy is restricted to in-frame clones and leaves out a portion. The profile shows about 210,000 clones, 85% of them singletons. As concerns this clone: Its antigen is still unknown.

Per the germline V gene, CDR1 is SGHNT and CDR2 is YYREEE (reference sequence). Trimming took 5 bases from V and 1 from J, leaving 6 bases between them. The CDR3 length is 12 residues. Sequenced: PBMCs. The J gene is TRBJ1-1, the V gene TRBV5-4; D gene ambiguous. The sequence was obtained from a girl aged 2 to 9 in good health and CMV-seronegative. The CDR3 region is CASSPGNTEAFF. CDR3 nucleotide sequence: TGTGCCAGCAGTCCAGGGAACACTGAAGCTTTCTTT. Complete variable domain (other parts from reference TRBV5-4 and TRBJ1-1): ETGVTQSPTHLIKTRGQQVTLRCSSQSGHNTVSWYQQALGQGPQFIFQYYREEENGRGNFPPRFSGLQFPNYSSELNVNALELDDSALYLCASSPGNTEAFFGQGTRLTVV.